This T cell receptor beta chain was retrieved from a study of response to subunit inactivated influenza vaccine. Whole-study findings and limits: Authors suggested that a seasonal influenza vaccination recruits few new T cells each time.

This clonotype has only a few counts. Its antigen is not known. From the RT-PCR reads, TCRdb called clonotypes with MiXCR, one entry per CDR3 protein. The repertoire includes about 780,000 distinct CDR3 sequences, 18% of them detected once, and approximately 10% sits in the top ten. The length of the CDR3 is 14 residues. Trimming pared 0 bases from V and 11 bases from J, leaving 14 bases between. The germline V gene encodes CDR1 SGHRS and CDR2 YFSETQ. The receptor comes from a man aged 45-65 years who received an inactivated influenza vaccine. The sample here was PBMCs from blood, taken roughly 5 days after vaccination. The chain employs TRBV5-1 and TRBJ2-2; D uncertain. CDR3 in amino acids: CASSLADGAIELFF. Here the CDR3 DNA reads TGCGCCAGCAGCTTGGCGGATGGAGCAATAGAGCTGTTTTTT.